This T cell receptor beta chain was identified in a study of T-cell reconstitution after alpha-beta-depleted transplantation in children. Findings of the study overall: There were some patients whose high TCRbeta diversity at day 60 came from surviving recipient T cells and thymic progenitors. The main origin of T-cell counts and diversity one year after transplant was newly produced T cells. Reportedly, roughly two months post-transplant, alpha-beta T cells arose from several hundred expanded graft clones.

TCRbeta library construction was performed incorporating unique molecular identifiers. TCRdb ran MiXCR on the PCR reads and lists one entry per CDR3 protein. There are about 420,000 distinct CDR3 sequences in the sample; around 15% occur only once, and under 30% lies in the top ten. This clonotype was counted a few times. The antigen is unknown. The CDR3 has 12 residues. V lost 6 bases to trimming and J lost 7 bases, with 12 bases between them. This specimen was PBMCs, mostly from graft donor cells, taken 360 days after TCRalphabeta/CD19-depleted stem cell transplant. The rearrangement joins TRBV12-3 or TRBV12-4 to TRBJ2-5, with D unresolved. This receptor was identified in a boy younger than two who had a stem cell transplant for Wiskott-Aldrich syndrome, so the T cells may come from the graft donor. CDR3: CASSPAARTQYF. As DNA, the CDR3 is TGTGCCAGCAGCCCTGCGGCCCGGACCCAGTACTTC.